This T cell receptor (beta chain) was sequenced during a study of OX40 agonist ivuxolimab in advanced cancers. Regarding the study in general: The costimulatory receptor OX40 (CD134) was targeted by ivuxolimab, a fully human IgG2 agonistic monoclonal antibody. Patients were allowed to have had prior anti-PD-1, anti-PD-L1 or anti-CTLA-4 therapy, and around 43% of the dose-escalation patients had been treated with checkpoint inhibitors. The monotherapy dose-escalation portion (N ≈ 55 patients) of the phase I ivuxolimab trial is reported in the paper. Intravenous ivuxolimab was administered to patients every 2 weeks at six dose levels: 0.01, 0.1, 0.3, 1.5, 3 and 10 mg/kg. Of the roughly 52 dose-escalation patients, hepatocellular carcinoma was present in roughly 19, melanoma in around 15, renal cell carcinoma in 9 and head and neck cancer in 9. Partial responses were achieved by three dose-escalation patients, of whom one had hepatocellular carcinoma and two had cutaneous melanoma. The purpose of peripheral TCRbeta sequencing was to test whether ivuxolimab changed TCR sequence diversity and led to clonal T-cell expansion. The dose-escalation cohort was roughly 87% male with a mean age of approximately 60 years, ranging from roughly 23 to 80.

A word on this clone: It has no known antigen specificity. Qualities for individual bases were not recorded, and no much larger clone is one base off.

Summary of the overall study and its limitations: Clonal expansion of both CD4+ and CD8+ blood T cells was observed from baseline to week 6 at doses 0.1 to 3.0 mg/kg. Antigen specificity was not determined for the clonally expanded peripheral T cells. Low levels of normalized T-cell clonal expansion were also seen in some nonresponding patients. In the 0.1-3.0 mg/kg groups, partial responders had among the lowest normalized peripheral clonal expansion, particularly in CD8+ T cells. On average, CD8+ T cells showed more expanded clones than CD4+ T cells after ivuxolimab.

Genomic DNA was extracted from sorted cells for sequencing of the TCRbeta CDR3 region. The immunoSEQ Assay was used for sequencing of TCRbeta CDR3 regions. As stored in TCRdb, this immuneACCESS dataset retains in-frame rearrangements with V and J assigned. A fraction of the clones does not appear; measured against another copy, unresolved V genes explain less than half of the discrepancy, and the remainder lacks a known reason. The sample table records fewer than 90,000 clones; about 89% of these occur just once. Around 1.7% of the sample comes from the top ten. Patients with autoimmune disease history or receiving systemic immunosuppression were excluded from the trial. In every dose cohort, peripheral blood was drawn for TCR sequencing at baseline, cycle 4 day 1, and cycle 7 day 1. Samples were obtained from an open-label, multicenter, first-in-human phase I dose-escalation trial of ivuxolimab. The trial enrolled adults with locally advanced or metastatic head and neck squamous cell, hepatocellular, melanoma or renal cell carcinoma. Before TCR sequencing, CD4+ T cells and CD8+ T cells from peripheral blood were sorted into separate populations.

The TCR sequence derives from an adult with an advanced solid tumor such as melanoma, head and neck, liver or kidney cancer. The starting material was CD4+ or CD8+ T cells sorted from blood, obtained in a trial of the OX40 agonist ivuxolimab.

The DNA sequence reads TGTGCCAGTAGTGTCGGCCTCAGAGAGACCCAGTACTTC. Protein translation: CASSVGLRETQYF. The chain joins TRBV19 to TRBJ2-5; the D gene identity is not certain. V and J lose 5 bases and 4 bases, and a span of 11 bases separates them. From the cysteine through the phenylalanine, the CDR3 covers 13 amino acids. Only CDR3 DNA remains: 39 bases, in frame from the first base. From a lookup of the germline V gene (reference sequence), CDR1 and CDR2 are LNHDA and SQIVND. With the portions outside the CDR3 filled from the reference TRBV19 and TRBJ2-5 genes, the complete variable region becomes DGGITQSPKYLFRKEGQNVTLSCEQNLNHDAMYWYRQDPGQGLRLIYYSQIVNDFQKGDIAEGYSVSREKKESFPLTVTSAQKNPTAFYLCASSVGLRETQYFGPGTRLLVL.